These 11 T cell receptor beta chains originate from one sample sequenced in a study of cytomegalovirus exposure and HLA in healthy donors. Some clones are missing from TCRdb's copy, which holds only in-frame ones; the method was immunoSEQ multiplex PCR. This table holds over 200,000 clones, over 75% found once. The sequencing sample was made of PBMCs. Receptors originate from a young woman in good health and CMV-seropositive.

The chain is built from TRBV5-1 and TRBJ2-1, with 12 bases matching TRBD2. J lost 9 bases, V lost 5 bases, and 3 bases had no gene match. This CDR3 is built from 13 residues. In germline, CDR1 is SGHRS, CDR2 YFSETQ. The CDR3 loop is CASRLAGGLEQFF. CDR3 bases: TGCGCCAGCAGACTAGCGGGAGGCCTTGAGCAGTTCTTC.

This rearrangement joins TRBV4-1 to TRBJ2-1; tentative D call: TRBD2 (6 bases). Germline V gives CDR1 MGHRA, CDR2 YSYEKL. This CDR3 has 15 residues. The V end lost 0 bases, the J end lost 5 bases, and 11 bases lay between the germline ends. CDR3: CASSQEWDWNNEQFF. Here the CDR3 DNA reads TGCGCCAGCAGCCAAGAGTGGGACTGGAACAATGAGCAGTTCTTC.

The chain is built from TRBV7-2 and TRBJ2-7, with D maybe TRBD2 (6 bases). The germline gives CDR1 SGHTA, CDR2 FQGNSA. The CDR3 spans 15 residues. Between the trimmed V and J ends, which lost 1 base and 6 bases, there was a span of 16 bases. The CDR3 bases are TGTGCCAGCAGCTTAGAGGCGGTGGGGGGAGGCGAGCAGTACTTC. Amino acids: CASSLEAVGGGEQYF.

The rearrangement links TRBV4-1 to TRBJ1-5; TRBD1 might be the D (6 bases). The V and J ends lost 0 bases and 6 bases respectively, with 15 bases between them. The CDR3 is 16 residues long. Per the germline V gene, CDR1 is MGHRA and CDR2 is YSYEKL. CDR3 sequence (DNA): TGCGCCAGCAGCCAAGAGCTCAGGGGTATCGGTCAGCCCCAGCATTTT. Amino acid sequence: CASSQELRGIGQPQHF.

The chain joins TRBV18 to TRBJ1-1; 7 positions agree with TRBD1. The V gene end was trimmed by 3 bases and the J gene end by 4 bases; junction bases not matched to a gene: 11. The CDR3 consists of 16 residues. The germline V gene has CDR1 KGHSH and CDR2 LQKENI. The CDR3 here is CASSPLDAGGITEAFF. For the CDR3, the DNA is TGTGCCAGCTCACCGCTAGACGCAGGGGGAATCACTGAAGCTTTCTTT. Combining the CDR3 with reference TRBV18 and TRBJ1-1 gives the whole variable domain NAGVMQNPRHLVRRRGQEARLRCSPMKGHSHVYWYRQLPEEGLKFMVYLQKENIIDESGMPKERFSAEFPKEGPSILRIQQVVRGDSAAYFCASSPLDAGGITEAFFGQGTRLTVV.

This sequence joins TRBV6-1 and TRBJ2-3; possible D gene TRBD1, 5 bases. Between the trimmed V and J ends, which lost 1 base and 3 bases, there was a span of 11 bases. CDR3 size: 15 residues. Germline-derived CDR1 and CDR2 are MNHNS and SASEGT. DNA of the CDR3: TGTGCCAGCAGTGAAGTAGGGTCAGGGACAGATACGCAGTATTTT. The encoded protein is CASSEVGSGTDTQYF.

The chain joins TRBV30 to TRBJ2-7; perhaps TRBD1 as D (5 bases). This CDR3 spans 15 amino acids. Between the trimmed V and J ends, which lost 0 bases and 3 bases, there was a span of 15 bases. CDR1 and CDR2 from the germline V gene are GTSNPN and SVGIG (reference sequence). The CDR3 coding sequence is TGTGCCTGGAGTGTTGGCAGGGTGGTTAGCTACGAGCAGTACTTC. Protein product: CAWSVGRVVSYEQYF. Full variable domain (rest looked up from reference TRBV30 and TRBJ2-7): SQTIHQWPATLVQPVGSPLSLECTVEGTSNPNLYWYRQAAGRGLQLLFYSVGIGQISSEVPQNLSASRPQDRQFILSSKKLLLSDSGFYLCAWSVGRVVSYEQYFGPGTRLTVT.

The V gene is TRBV4-1, the J gene TRBJ2-5; 12 bases agree with TRBD2. The germline V gene has CDR1 MGHRA and CDR2 YSYEKL. The CDR3 contains 20 residues. J lost 3 bases, V lost 4 bases, and 18 bases had no gene match. CDR3: CASSPQGAGTSGPEEETQYF. In DNA form, the CDR3 reads TGCGCCAGCAGCCCACAGGGAGCCGGGACTAGCGGGCCGGAAGAAGAGACCCAGTACTTC.

The chain has TRBV5-1 and TRBJ2-7, with D unclear. This CDR3 spans 12 amino acids. Trimming stripped 3 bases from V and 6 bases from J, with 10 bases between. The germline gives CDR1 SGHRS, CDR2 YFSETQ. The CDR3 here is CASSSNLAEQYF. DNA for the CDR3: TGCGCCAGCAGCTCAAACCTGGCCGAGCAGTACTTC. The full variable domain, its missing parts supplied by reference TRBV5-1 and TRBJ2-7, is KAGVTQTPRYLIKTRGQQVTLSCSPISGHRSVSWYQQTPGQGLQFLFEYFSETQRNKGNFPGRFSGRQFSNSRSEMNVSTLELGDSALYLCASSSNLAEQYFGPGTRLTVT.

The J gene is TRBJ2-7, the V gene TRBV15; possibly TRBD1 for D (6 bases). The V gene lost 0 bases and the J gene lost 4 bases, with 19 bases spanning the gap. The CDR3 totals 17 residues. Germline loops: CDR1 LNHNV, CDR2 YYDKDF (reference sequence). CDR3 sequence reads: CATSREGPVQGLYEQYF. CDR3 in DNA: TGTGCCACCAGCAGAGAGGGGCCGGTACAGGGATTGTACGAGCAGTACTTC.

The chain joins TRBV11-2 to TRBJ2-1, with D possibly TRBD2 on 5 matching bases. The CDR3 is 14 residues long. Germline lookup yields CDR1 SGHAT and CDR2 FQNNGV. Between the trimmed V and J ends, which lost 4 bases and 6 bases, there was a span of 13 bases. Here the CDR3 reads CASSSAVRGNEQFF. As DNA, the CDR3 is TGTGCCAGCAGCTCAGCGGTACGGGGCAATGAGCAGTTCTTC. Based on the CDR3 plus reference TRBV11-2 and TRBJ2-1, the full variable domain is EAGVAQSPRYKIIEKRQSVAFWCNPISGHATLYWYQQILGQGPKLLIQFQNNGVVDDSQLPKDRFSAERLKGVDSTLKIQPAKLEDSAVYLCASSSAVRGNEQFFGPGTRLTVL.